This record covers a single T cell receptor (beta chain). The sample is drawn from a study of OX40 agonist ivuxolimab in advanced cancers. Study in general: Treatment received earlier with anti-PD-1, anti-PD-L1 or anti-CTLA-4 agents was allowed, and over 35% had some.

Some clones are missing from TCRdb's copy, which holds only in-frame ones; the method was immunoSEQ multiplex PCR. The repertoire consists of approximately 20,000 clones, with 77% occurring once and the leading ten covering more than 15%. Autoimmune disease history or systemic immunosuppression disqualified patients. The sample consisted of CD4+ or CD8+ T cells sorted from blood, taken in a trial of the OX40 agonist ivuxolimab. This sequence originates from an adult with an advanced solid tumor such as melanoma, head and neck, liver or kidney cancer.

The CDR3 DNA reads as TGTGCCAGTAAAACTAGCGGGGGTGGCACCGGGGAGCTGTTTTTT. Its translation is CASKTSGGGTGELFF. V is TRBV19 and J is TRBJ2-2; 11 bases align to TRBD2. The CDR3 length is 15 residues. CDR1 is LNHDA and CDR2 is SQIVND in the germline V gene (reference sequence). V shed 7 bases and J 4 bases; nucleotides not matched to a gene: 5.